This TCR beta chain stems from a study of shared clonotypes between healthy human individuals. Whole-study context: Donors were two women and three men aged 18 to 49. Each donor contributed plates that comprised three CD4 naive, three CD4 memory, two CD8 naive and one CD8 memory.

Deep was the level at which the assay was run. Method: immunoSEQ multiplex PCR; TCRdb's copy keeps in-frame clones and lacks some. The sample contains a few million clones, 85% to 95% of which appear only once. Of note for this clone: Distinct nucleotide sequences in the sample also encode this CDR3.

Germline CDR1 and CDR2: MDHEN and SYDVKM. V was pared by 4 bases and J by 5 bases, with 5 bases of the junction left unmatched. The CDR3 extends over 14 amino acids. Source material: naive CD4+ T cells from PBMCs. The subset was: CD45RA+ positively selected. This chain connects TRBV28 to TRBJ1-1, with 9 bases fitting TRBD1. The TCR originated in a young man in good health. Some clones in this sample may be carry-over from other donors' samples. CDR3 bases: TGTGCCAGCAGTTCGGGACAGGGTTGGACTGAAGCTTTCTTT. This encodes CASSSGQGWTEAFF.